Listed below are T cell receptor beta chains from one sample, sequenced in a study of cytomegalovirus exposure and HLA in healthy donors. The data were produced by immunoSEQ multiplex PCR, yet TCRdb's version contains in-frame clones alone and is incomplete. The table shows 75,000 to 100,000 clones, with under 85% occurring only once. The specimen was PBMCs. These receptors were taken from a woman in her 70s in good health and CMV-seropositive. Each CDR3 is given with its conserved first and last residue. The order of the fields is CDR3 protein, J gene, V gene.

CVSEGAKGDSYEQYF TRBJ2-7 TRBV30
CASRDSSGNTIYF TRBJ1-3 TRBV14
CASSPGSYTQYF TRBJ2-3 TRBV27
CASRPDSSSTDTQYF TRBJ2-3 TRBV5-1
CASSLAQGAIDTQYF TRBJ2-3 TRBV7-9
CASSLTATNEKLFF TRBJ1-4 TRBV5-8
CAISEFAPLGLAGTAYNEQFF TRBJ2-1 TRBV10-3
CASSSQTGWGTGELFF TRBJ2-2 TRBV7-8
CASSPSDRETDTQYF TRBJ2-3 TRBV9
CASSQVMRLASNIQYF TRBJ2-4 TRBV4-1
CASSSGTGFYEQYF TRBJ2-7 TRBV11-2